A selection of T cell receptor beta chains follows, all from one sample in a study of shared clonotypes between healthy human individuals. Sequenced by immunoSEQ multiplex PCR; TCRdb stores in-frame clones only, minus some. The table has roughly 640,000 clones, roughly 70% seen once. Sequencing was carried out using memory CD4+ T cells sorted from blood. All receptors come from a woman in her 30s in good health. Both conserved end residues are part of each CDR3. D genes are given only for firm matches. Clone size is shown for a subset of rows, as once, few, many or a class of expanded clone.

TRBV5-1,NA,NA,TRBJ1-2,CASVWRGRYTF,TGCGCCAGCGTATGGAGGGGCCGCTACACCTTC
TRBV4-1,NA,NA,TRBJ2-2,CASSPQTQTPGLNTGELFF,TGCGCCAGCAGCCCACAAACCCAGACACCGGGACTCAACACCGGGGAGCTGTTTTTT
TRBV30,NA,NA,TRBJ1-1,CAWSVGLSSEAFF,TGTGCCTGGAGTGTAGGACTGAGCAGTGAAGCTTTCTTT
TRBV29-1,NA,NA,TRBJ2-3,CSTRPGGTDTQYF,TGCAGCACTAGACCAGGGGGCACAGATACGCAGTATTTT
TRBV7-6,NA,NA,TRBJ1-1,CASSGRGTEAFF,TGTGCCAGCAGCGGCAGAGGAACTGAAGCTTTCTTT
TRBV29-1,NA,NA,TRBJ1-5,CSVAREGQPQHF,TGCAGCGTTGCACGGGAAGGTCAGCCCCAGCATTTT
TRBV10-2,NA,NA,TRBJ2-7,CASNPYSRGYEQYF,TGCGCCAGCAACCCCTACAGCAGGGGCTACGAGCAGTACTTC
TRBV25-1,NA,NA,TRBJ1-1,CASSGPQGVTEAFF,TGTGCCAGCAGTGGGCCACAGGGTGTCACTGAAGCTTTCTTT
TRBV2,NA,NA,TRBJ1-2,CASSVLRVGSYGYTF,TGTGCCAGCAGTGTTTTGAGGGTGGGCAGCTATGGCTACACCTTC
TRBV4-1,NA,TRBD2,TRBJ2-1,CASRRAGGPNEQFF,TGCGCCAGCAGGCGAGCGGGAGGGCCTAATGAGCAGTTCTTC
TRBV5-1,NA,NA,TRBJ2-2,CASRGGEAGELFF,TGCGCCAGCAGAGGCGGGGAGGCCGGGGAGCTGTTTTTT
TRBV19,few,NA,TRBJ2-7,CASSLGLNSYEQYF,TGTGCCAGTAGTTTGGGGCTAAACTCCTACGAGCAGTACTTC
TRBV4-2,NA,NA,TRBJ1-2,CASSETMAGNYGYTF,TGTGCCAGCAGTGAAACCATGGCAGGGAACTATGGCTACACCTTC
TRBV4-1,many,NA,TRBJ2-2,CASSRKLQGNTGELFF,TGCGCCAGCAGTCGAAAGCTACAGGGAAACACCGGGGAGCTGTTTTTT
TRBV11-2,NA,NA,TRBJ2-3,CASSTGLHTDTQYF,TGTGCCAGCAGCACCGGACTTCACACAGATACGCAGTATTTT
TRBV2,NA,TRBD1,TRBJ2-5,CASSLDRGSETQYF,TGTGCCAGCAGTCTGGACAGGGGGTCGGAGACCCAGTACTTC
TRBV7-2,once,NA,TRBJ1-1,CASSPLGTHTEAFF,TGTGCCAGCAGCCCCCTAGGGACCCACACTGAAGCTTTCTTT
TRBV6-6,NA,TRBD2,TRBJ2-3,CASSYRLAGFVNTQYF,TGTGCCAGCAGTTACAGGCTAGCGGGATTCGTGAATACGCAGTATTTT
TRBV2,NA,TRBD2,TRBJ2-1,CASTSGRIVDEQFF,TGTGCCAGCACCAGCGGGAGGATCGTCGATGAGCAGTTCTTC
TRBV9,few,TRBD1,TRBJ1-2,CASSATGQGIGGYTF,TGTGCCAGCAGCGCCACGGGACAGGGGATCGGTGGCTACACCTTC
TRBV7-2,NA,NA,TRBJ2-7,CASSLVIGISHEQYF,TGTGCCAGCAGCTTAGTGATAGGGATCTCCCACGAGCAGTACTTC
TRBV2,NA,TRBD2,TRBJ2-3,CASNRDYSTDTQYF,TGTGCCAGCAATAGGGACTACAGCACAGATACGCAGTATTTT
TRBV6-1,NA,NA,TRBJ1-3,CASRDPRSGNTIYF,TGTGCCAGCAGGGACCCCAGGAGTGGAAACACCATATATTTT
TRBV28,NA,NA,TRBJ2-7,CASSYRAEQYF,TGTGCCAGCAGCTACAGGGCCGAGCAGTACTTC
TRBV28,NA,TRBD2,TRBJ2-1,CASNTLAGALNEQFF,TGTGCCAGCAATACCTTAGCGGGAGCCCTCAATGAGCAGTTCTTC
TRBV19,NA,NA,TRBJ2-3,CASSPLAGSTDTQYF,TGTGCCAGTAGCCCCTTAGCAGGTTCAACAGATACGCAGTATTTT
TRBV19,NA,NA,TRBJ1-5,CASSIAGGGNQPQHF,TGTGCCAGTAGTATAGCTGGAGGGGGCAATCAGCCCCAGCATTTT
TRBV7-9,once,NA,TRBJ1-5,CASSLAPPGHRSQPQHF,TGTGCCAGCAGCTTAGCGCCCCCGGGACACCGGTCTCAGCCCCAGCATTTT
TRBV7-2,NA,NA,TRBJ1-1,CASRGGRVNTEAFF,TGTGCCAGCAGGGGTGGCAGGGTGAACACTGAAGCTTTCTTT
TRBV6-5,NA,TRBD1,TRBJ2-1,CASSSLAGGNEQFF,TGTGCCAGCAGTTCCCTGGCAGGGGGCAATGAGCAGTTCTTC
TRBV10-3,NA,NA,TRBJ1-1,CAISDGEATAFF,TGTGCCATCAGTGATGGAGAGGCGACGGCTTTCTTT
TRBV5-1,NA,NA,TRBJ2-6,CASSSGGSGANVLTF,TGCGCCAGCAGCTCTGGTGGCTCTGGGGCCAACGTCCTGACTTTC
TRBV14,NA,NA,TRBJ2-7,CASSLQGYEQYF,TGTGCCAGCAGCCTTCAGGGCTACGAGCAGTACTTC
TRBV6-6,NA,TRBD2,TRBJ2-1,CASSYSTAGANEQFF,TGTGCCAGCAGTTACTCGACAGCGGGAGCAAATGAGCAGTTCTTC
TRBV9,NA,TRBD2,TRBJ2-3,CASSVEVGGSTDTQYF,TGTGCCAGCAGCGTAGAGGTGGGAGGGAGCACAGATACGCAGTATTTT
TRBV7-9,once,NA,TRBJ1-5,CASSRGSRATQPQHF,TGTGCCAGCAGCCGTGGTTCCAGGGCGACACAGCCCCAGCATTTT
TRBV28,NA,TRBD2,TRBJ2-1,CASSTAGGASYNEQFF,TGTGCCAGCAGTACCGCGGGGGGAGCCTCCTACAATGAGCAGTTCTTC
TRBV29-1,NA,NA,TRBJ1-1,CSVSIAGAYTEAFF,TGCAGCGTAAGTATTGCAGGGGCCTACACTGAAGCTTTCTTT
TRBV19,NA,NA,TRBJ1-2,CASTRTGVGYYGYTF,TGTGCCAGTACCCGAACGGGGGTTGGGTACTATGGCTACACCTTC
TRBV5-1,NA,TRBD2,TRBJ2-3,CASSLASSGSTTDTQYF,TGCGCCAGCAGCTTGGCCTCGAGCGGGAGTACAACAGATACGCAGTATTTT
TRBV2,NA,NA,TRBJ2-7,CASSDFYEQYF,TGTGCCAGCAGCGATTTCTACGAGCAGTACTTC
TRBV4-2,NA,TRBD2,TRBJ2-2,CASSLGLAGVAGELFF,TGTGCCAGCAGCCTTGGCCTAGCGGGGGTTGCCGGGGAGCTGTTTTTT
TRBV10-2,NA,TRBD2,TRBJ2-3,CASRPLADPGTTQYF,TGCGCCAGCAGACCCCTAGCGGACCCGGGCACTACGCAGTATTTT
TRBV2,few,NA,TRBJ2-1,CASSRQSRDVHNEQFF,TGTGCCAGCAGTCGACAAAGCCGGGACGTACACAATGAGCAGTTCTTC
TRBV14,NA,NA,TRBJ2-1,CASSQDLRAAAQFF,TGTGCCAGCAGCCAAGATCTTCGCGCGGCCGCACAGTTCTTC